This T cell receptor (beta chain) was sequenced for a study of cytomegalovirus exposure and HLA in healthy donors. Comment on this clone: The antigen is undetermined.

The study, taken as a whole, reports: There were some V segments, including TRBV6-2 and TRBV6-3, excluded as indistinguishable. It was around 160 TCR beta chains that were listed as cytomegalovirus-associated. About 90% or about 30% of the time was how often most TCR beta V segments were productive, according to an earlier analysis. Association of a missense DCLRE1C variant with TCR beta V- and J-gene trimming was reported in a later analysis.

Amplification used 60 Vbeta primers and 13 Jbeta primers. TCRdb's copy holds only in-frame clones and misses some; the assay was immunoSEQ multiplex PCR. The sample shows about 210,000 clones, approximately 78% of them seen only once. V was clipped by 1 base and J by 6 bases; unmatched bases: 6. This CDR3 has 15 amino acids. In germline, CDR1 is SGHTA, CDR2 FQGNSA. The origin of this receptor is a man aged 30 to 39 in good health and CMV-seronegative. Sequencing was carried out using PBMCs. J is TRBJ2-7 and V is TRBV7-2; 10 nucleotides align to TRBD1. The CDR3 bases are TGTGCCAGCAGCTTAGTTGCTAGGACAGGGGGCGAGCAGTACTTC. Its translation: CASSLVARTGGEQYF.